Reported below is one T cell receptor beta chain. The target antigen is unknown. Each CDR3 protein gets one entry after TCRdb re-called the reads with MiXCR. Here the sample spans a few hundred thousand distinct CDR3 sequences, around a quarter being singletons. The source of the sample is a study of T cell repertoires in cytomegalovirus infection. Study-level background: Used in the study were CMV epitopes, some recently identified and HLA-C-restricted, others well-studied and HLA-B-restricted. CMV infection plus the matching HLA type was flagged by public TCR beta signatures.

Findings of the study overall: HLA-C-restricted CMV-specific TCR beta clonotypes prevailed in the ex vivo response.

This clonotype was sampled from a human donor in good health (CMV status not recorded). Some clones in this sample may be carry-over from other donors' samples. Sequences were derived from cultured PBMCs, sampled from culture after CMV antigen stimulation.

CDR3 nucleotide sequence: TGCGCCAGCAGCCAAGAACTCAGGGGGAGCAATCAGCCCCAGCATTTT. Amino acids: CASSQELRGSNQPQHF. The chain is built from TRBV4-1 and TRBJ1-5; 7 nucleotides agree with TRBD1. V shed 0 bases and J 1 base; nucleotides not matched to a gene: 3. Per the germline V gene, CDR1 is MGHRA and CDR2 is YSYEKL. This CDR3 has 16 residues.